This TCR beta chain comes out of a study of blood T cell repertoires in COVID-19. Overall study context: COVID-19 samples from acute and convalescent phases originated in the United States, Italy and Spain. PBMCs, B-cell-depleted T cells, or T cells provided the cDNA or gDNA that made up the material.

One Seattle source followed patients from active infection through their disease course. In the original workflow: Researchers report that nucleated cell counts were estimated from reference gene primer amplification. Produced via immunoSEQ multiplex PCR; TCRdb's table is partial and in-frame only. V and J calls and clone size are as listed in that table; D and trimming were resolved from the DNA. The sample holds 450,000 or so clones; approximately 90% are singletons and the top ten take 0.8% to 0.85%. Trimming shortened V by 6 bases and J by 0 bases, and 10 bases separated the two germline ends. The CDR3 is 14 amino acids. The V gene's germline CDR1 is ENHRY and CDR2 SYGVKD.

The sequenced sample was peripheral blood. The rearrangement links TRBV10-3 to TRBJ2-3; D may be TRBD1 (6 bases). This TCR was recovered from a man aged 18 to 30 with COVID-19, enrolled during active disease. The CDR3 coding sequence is TGTGCCATCAGAGGGGGTTCTAGCACAGATACGCAGTATTTT. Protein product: CAIRGGSSTDTQYF.